This TCR beta chain was profiled in a study of molecular identifiers for immune sequencing clone quantification. Study-wide results and limits: Clones of above 20 RNA copies carried over 99% of effector molecules; in naive cells they carried under 1%. Spiked Jurkat TCR RNA from one cell was reportedly detectable among under 1.2 million naive cells.

Sorted cell numbers of about 19,000 to 1,000,000, with 10%, 30% or 50% RNA, served as input for naive CD8 libraries. V lost 3 bases to trimming and J lost 0 bases; unmatched junction nucleotides: 6. Germline loops: CDR1 SGHRS, CDR2 YFSETQ. The CDR3 is made up of 15 amino acids. Each CDR3 protein gets one entry after TCRdb re-called the PCR reads with MiXCR. In the table there are more than 550,000 distinct CDR3 sequences, 25% of which are singletons. This clonotype was seen more than once but under ten times. Its antigen is as yet unknown. The receptor's source is a human donor in good health. Some libraries in this study had Jurkat cell RNA spiked in. The chain links TRBV5-1 to TRBJ2-7; 7 nucleotides agree with TRBD1. Material: naive CD8+ T cells from blood, with Jurkat cell RNA spiked in. The subset was: FACS-sorted CD8+CD4-CCR7+CD45RA+ naive T cells. The CDR3 here is CASSWTQGNSYEQYF. The CDR3 DNA reads TGCGCCAGCAGCTGGACACAGGGGAACTCCTACGAGCAGTACTTC.